A selection of T cell receptor beta chains follows, all from one sample in a study of T cell changes during pregnancy in multiple sclerosis. The method was immunoSEQ multiplex PCR; TCRdb's version includes in-frame clones alone and lacks a portion of them. The sample has 40,000 to 60,000 clones, about 95% seen once; the top ten hold under 6%. Sequences were derived from CD8+ T cells from peripheral blood mononuclear cells, sampled in the first trimester of pregnancy. The receptors here all came from a female donor with multiple sclerosis, enrolled in a pregnancy study. CDR3s leave out the opening cysteine and the closing phenylalanine or tryptophan. D genes are given only for firm matches.

v_gene: TRBV4-1
d_gene: TRBD2
CDR3aa: ASSQTLMGLGYNEQF

v_gene: TRBV18
d_gene: TRBD1
CDR3aa: ASSSGTGLFNTEAF

v_gene: TRBV10-2
d_gene: TRBD2
CDR3aa: ASSNSGMGTGELF

v_gene: TRBV11-1
d_gene: TRBD1
CDR3aa: ASSLGQGAYEQY

v_gene: TRBV2
d_gene: -
CDR3aa: ASSESGTATISYEQY

v_gene: TRBV9
d_gene: -
CDR3aa: ASSVGGGRSTYEQY

v_gene: TRBV7-8
d_gene: -
CDR3aa: ASSPVSTNEKLF

v_gene: TRBV23-1
d_gene: TRBD1
CDR3aa: ASTLGQFMNTEAF

v_gene: TRBV2
d_gene: TRBD1
CDR3aa: ASSEEQGLSQPQH

v_gene: TRBV27
d_gene: -
CDR3aa: ASSLSSAKNIQY

v_gene: TRBV27
d_gene: TRBD1
CDR3aa: ASSLGTVAYEQY

v_gene: TRBV9
d_gene: -
CDR3aa: ASGGETQY

v_gene: TRBV27
d_gene: -
CDR3aa: ASSFLLNYRYEQY

v_gene: TRBV4-1
d_gene: -
CDR3aa: ASSQGFSNEQF

v_gene: TRBV7-8
d_gene: -
CDR3aa: ASSRRGGGNTIY

v_gene: TRBV19
d_gene: -
CDR3aa: ASSIGSGTNEKLF

v_gene: TRBV9
d_gene: -
CDR3aa: ASSSVGVTDTQY

v_gene: TRBV4-1
d_gene: -
CDR3aa: ASSQVSGNEQF

v_gene: TRBV5-4
d_gene: -
CDR3aa: ASRRVPYNEQF

v_gene: TRBV4-1
d_gene: -
CDR3aa: ASSQGRNDEQY

v_gene: TRBV5-1
d_gene: -
CDR3aa: ASSLDGERWLARALNETQY

v_gene: TRBV30
d_gene: TRBD1
CDR3aa: AWGTGAGANVLT

v_gene: TRBV19
d_gene: -
CDR3aa: ASSMGEAWRTEAF

v_gene: TRBV5-6
d_gene: -
CDR3aa: ASSLGAINEQF

v_gene: TRBV7-9
d_gene: -
CDR3aa: ASSLVTGPGELF

v_gene: TRBV7-6
d_gene: TRBD2
CDR3aa: ASSPLAGLNNEQF

v_gene: TRBV5-1
d_gene: TRBD2
CDR3aa: ASSLSLAGSYNEQF

v_gene: TRBV10-3
d_gene: TRBD2
CDR3aa: AISPGTSGPEAYNEQF

v_gene: TRBV13
d_gene: TRBD1
CDR3aa: ASSGDSYNEQF

v_gene: TRBV11-2
d_gene: TRBD2
CDR3aa: ASSAGVKGEQY

v_gene: TRBV5-5
d_gene: -
CDR3aa: ASSTRDYGYT

v_gene: TRBV27
d_gene: TRBD2
CDR3aa: ASSFGTSFYEQY

v_gene: TRBV27
d_gene: -
CDR3aa: ASSLGGRGYGELF

v_gene: TRBV7-7
d_gene: TRBD1
CDR3aa: ASSPTGDRRNEQF

v_gene: TRBV19
d_gene: TRBD1
CDR3aa: ASSIYSGTGGGYEQY

v_gene: TRBV21-1
d_gene: -
CDR3aa: ASTDARTSGSRSSYEQY

v_gene: TRBV5-1
d_gene: -
CDR3aa: ASSLAVSYEQY

v_gene: TRBV7-9
d_gene: -
CDR3aa: ASSPLEGYGAQETQY

v_gene: TRBV9
d_gene: TRBD1
CDR3aa: ASSPQGTGVYEQY

v_gene: TRBV5-6
d_gene: TRBD1
CDR3aa: ASSDGTGTPEQY

v_gene: TRBV4-2
d_gene: TRBD2
CDR3aa: ASSQPLAAGEQY

v_gene: TRBV27
d_gene: TRBD2
CDR3aa: ASSLERGRDTQY

v_gene: TRBV7-8
d_gene: TRBD1
CDR3aa: ASSLPNRGDTEAF

v_gene: TRBV7-9
d_gene: -
CDR3aa: ASSLTTWGGEAF

v_gene: TRBV27
d_gene: -
CDR3aa: ASSLRDRSTDTQY